This is a list of T cell receptor beta chains from one sample in a study of glioma-infiltrating T cells after dendritic cell vaccination. Produced via immunoSEQ multiplex PCR; TCRdb's table is partial and in-frame only. The data contain 80,000 to 100,000 clones, roughly three quarters of them singletons. This sample comprised blood, obtained before dendritic cell vaccination. The origin of the receptors is a human donor with glioblastoma. Each CDR3 is given with its conserved first and last residue. The D gene is left open where the match is weak. Size is omitted from some rows. Given values are once, few, many or a class for expanded clones.

D gene	J gene	V gene	clone size	CDR3 protein	CDR3 DNA
-	TRBJ2-3	TRBV10-1	-	CASSEFGGSGTDTQYF	TGCGCCAGCAGTGAGTTTGGTGGTTCGGGTACAGATACGCAGTATTTT
TRBD2	TRBJ2-7	TRBV6-1	few	CASSVSRGWAQLAGNEQYF	TGTGCCAGCAGTGTTTCGAGGGGCTGGGCCCAGCTAGCGGGAAACGAGCAGTACTTC
-	TRBJ2-5	TRBV6-1	-	CASSHEETQYF	TGTGCCAGCAGTCACGAGGAGACCCAGTACTTC
-	TRBJ2-2	TRBV5-1	-	CASSSLAADTGELFF	TGCGCCAGCAGCTCTTTAGCAGCGGACACCGGGGAGCTGTTTTTT
-	TRBJ1-5	TRBV2	-	CASSDDSDNQPQHF	TGTGCCAGCAGTGACGACAGCGACAATCAGCCCCAGCATTTT
-	TRBJ1-2	TRBV5-1	once	CASSLEGVTYGYTF	TGCGCCAGCAGCTTGGAAGGGGTGACCTATGGCTACACCTTC
TRBD1	TRBJ1-1	TRBV9	-	CASSAATGSVTEAFF	TGTGCCAGCAGCGCCGCGACAGGGTCGGTTACTGAAGCTTTCTTT
-	TRBJ1-1	TRBV5-4	-	CASSLAISSRDTEAFF	TGTGCCAGCAGCTTGGCCATCTCCAGCCGGGACACTGAAGCTTTCTTT
-	TRBJ1-2	TRBV27	-	CASPRRVWPHGYTF	TGTGCCAGCCCGAGGAGGGTATGGCCTCATGGCTACACCTTC
-	TRBJ1-2	TRBV6-6	-	CATREYGYTF	TGTGCCACTCGCGAGTATGGCTACACCTTC
TRBD1	TRBJ1-5	TRBV29-1	-	CSVGQGAGNQPQHF	TGCAGCGTGGGACAGGGAGCCGGTAATCAGCCCCAGCATTTT
-	TRBJ2-2	TRBV18	-	CASSPTDPNTGELFF	TGTGCCAGCTCACCGACTGACCCGAACACCGGGGAGCTGTTTTTT
TRBD1	TRBJ1-2	TRBV7-9	-	CASSRLTGTGKYGYTF	TGTGCCAGCAGCCGACTTACCGGGACAGGGAAGTATGGCTACACCTTC
-	TRBJ1-1	TRBV29-1	-	CSVDGRGSYTEAFF	TGCAGCGTTGATGGCAGGGGTAGTTACACTGAAGCTTTCTTT
-	TRBJ1-5	TRBV6-6	-	CASRGSGGTNQPQHF	TGTGCCAGCAGGGGGAGTGGGGGGACCAATCAGCCCCAGCATTTT
TRBD2	TRBJ2-3	TRBV7-2	-	CASSFIAGGPGVTQYF	TGTGCCAGCAGCTTTATAGCGGGAGGGCCCGGGGTTACGCAGTATTTT